The 9 T cell receptor beta chains listed next were all sequenced from one sample in a study of OX40 agonist ivuxolimab in advanced cancers. The library was made by the immunoSEQ multiplex PCR assay. TCRdb provides this immuneACCESS table in a form limited to in-frame rearrangements. Some clones are lacking; in checked studies, under half of them reflect an unresolved V gene, and why the rest are absent is not known. The sample table lists around 70,000 clones, around 89% of them with a count of one. Clones ranked in the top ten supply roughly 0.98% of the sample. The source material was CD4+ or CD8+ T cells sorted from blood, sampled in a trial of the OX40 agonist ivuxolimab. All receptors derive from an adult with an advanced solid tumor such as melanoma, head and neck, liver or kidney cancer.

The chain combines TRBV2 with TRBJ2-7; D gene ambiguous. This CDR3 spans 13 amino acids. Trimming removed 3 bases from V and 3 bases from J, with 9 bases in between. Per germline, CDR1 SNHLY and CDR2 FYNNEI. The CDR3 protein is CASSEGRNYEQYF. Here the CDR3 DNA reads TGTGCCAGCAGTGAGGGCAGAAACTACGAGCAGTACTTC.

The sample holds a few counts of this clone. The chain employs TRBV10-3 and TRBJ1-5; 7 positions agree with TRBD1. Per germline, CDR1 ENHRY and CDR2 SYGVKD. There are 14 residues in the CDR3. The V gene end was trimmed by 4 bases and the J gene end by 2 bases; junction bases not matched to a gene: 2. DNA for the CDR3: TGTGCCATCAGTGTTCAGGGGGGCAATCAGCCCCAGCATTTT. Its protein product is CAISVQGGNQPQHF.

The rearrangement joins TRBV28 to TRBJ2-2; 9 bases match TRBD1. The CDR3 length is 16 residues. The V gene end was trimmed by 4 bases and the J gene end by 0 bases; junction bases not matched to a gene: 3. The germline V gene has CDR1 MDHEN and CDR2 SYDVKM. The CDR3 spells CASSSGTGSNTGELFF. Written as DNA, the CDR3 is TGTGCCAGCAGTTCCGGGACAGGGTCGAACACCGGGGAGCTGTTTTTT.

This chain links TRBV2 with TRBJ1-2; possible D gene TRBD1, 6 bases. CDR1 SNHLY and CDR2 FYNNEI come from the germline V gene. There are 14 residues in the CDR3. The V end lost 2 bases, the J end lost 4 bases, and 11 bases lay between the germline ends. CDR3 protein: CASSETGTTYGYTF. The CDR3 DNA reads as TGTGCCAGCAGTGAAACCGGGACAACCTATGGCTACACCTTC. The full variable domain, rest sourced from reference TRBV2 and TRBJ1-2, is EPEVTQTPSHQVTQMGQEVILRCVPISNHLYFYWYRQILGQKVEFLVSFYNNEISEKSEIFDDQFSVERPDGSNFTLKIRSTKLEDSAMYFCASSETGTTYGYTFGSGTRLTVV.

This clone is a singleton in its sample. The rearrangement uses TRBV10-3 and TRBJ2-7; D is uncertain. Germline V gene lookup returns CDR1 ENHRY and CDR2 SYGVKD. This CDR3 is built from 13 residues. Trimming cost V 5 bases and J 3 bases, with 11 bases left between them. CDR3: CAISRVGDYEQYF. CDR3 sequence (DNA): TGTGCCATCAGTCGGGTCGGTGACTACGAGCAGTACTTC.

The CDR3 loop reads CASSLVGTGGNRNQPQHF. CDR3 coding DNA: TGTGCCAGCAGCTTAGTCGGGACAGGGGGAAATCGCAATCAGCCCCAGCATTTT. This chain uses TRBV7-8 with TRBJ1-5; TRBD1 matches at 11 bases. The CDR3 loop spans 18 amino acids. The ends lost 1 base at V and 2 bases at J; junction bases unmatched: 7. Germline V CDR1 and CDR2: SGHVS, FQNEAQ.

The chain combines TRBV28 with TRBJ1-4; D is uncertain. The germline CDR1 and CDR2 sequences are MDHEN and SYDVKM. The CDR3 is made up of 14 amino acids. The ends were cut back, 2 bases at V and 8 bases at J, with 12 bases in the middle. The CDR3 loop reads CASSLPHPIEKLFF. The CDR3 coding sequence is TGTGCCAGCAGTTTACCCCACCCGATCGAAAAACTGTTTTTT.

As for this clone: A junction boundary mismatches the germline segment, possibly from a read error. The chain links TRBV11-1 to TRBJ2-1; the D is unclear. Germline loops: CDR1 SGHAT, CDR2 FQDESV (reference sequence). The CDR3 runs 14 residues. The CDR3 here is CANSLGYSHNEQFF. The CDR3 DNA sequence: TGTGCCAACAGCTTAGGATACTCCCACAATGAGCAGTTCTTC.

This sequence joins TRBV5-6 and TRBJ2-7; 9 nucleotides agree with TRBD2. Per the germline V gene, CDR1 is SGHDT and CDR2 is YYEEEE. The length of the CDR3 is 16 residues. Trimming cost V 4 bases and J 2 bases; bases outside gene matches: 10. The DNA of the CDR3 is TGTGCCAGCAGCCTCCTGGGGGCTAGCGGGACCTACGAGCAGTACTTC. Translating it yields CASSLLGASGTYEQYF.